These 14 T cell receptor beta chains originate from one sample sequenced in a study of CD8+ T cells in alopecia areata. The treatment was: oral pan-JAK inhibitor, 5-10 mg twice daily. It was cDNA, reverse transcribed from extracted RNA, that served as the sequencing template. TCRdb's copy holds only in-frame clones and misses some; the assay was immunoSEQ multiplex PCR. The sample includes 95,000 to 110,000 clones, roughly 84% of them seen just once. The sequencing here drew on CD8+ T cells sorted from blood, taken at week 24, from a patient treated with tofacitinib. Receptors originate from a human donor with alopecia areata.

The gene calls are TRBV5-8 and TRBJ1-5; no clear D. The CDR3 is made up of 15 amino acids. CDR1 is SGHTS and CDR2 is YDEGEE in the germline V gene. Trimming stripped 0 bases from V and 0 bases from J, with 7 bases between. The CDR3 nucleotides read TGTGCCAGCAGCTTGGGGTTGGGTAGCAATCAGCCCCAGCATTTT. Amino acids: CASSLGLGSNQPQHF. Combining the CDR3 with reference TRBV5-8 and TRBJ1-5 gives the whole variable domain EAGVTQSPTHLIKTRGQQATLRCSPISGHTSVYWYQQALGLGLQFLLWYDEGEERNRGNFPPRFSGRQFPNYSSELNVNALELEDSALYLCASSLGLGSNQPQHFGDGTRLSIL.

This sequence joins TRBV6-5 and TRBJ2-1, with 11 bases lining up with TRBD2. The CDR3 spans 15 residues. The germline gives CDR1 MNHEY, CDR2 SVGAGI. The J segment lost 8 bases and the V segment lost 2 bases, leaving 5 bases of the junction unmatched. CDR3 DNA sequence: TGTGCCAGCAGTTACCGACTAGCGGGGACCGATGAGCAGTTCTTC. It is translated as CASSYRLAGTDEQFF.

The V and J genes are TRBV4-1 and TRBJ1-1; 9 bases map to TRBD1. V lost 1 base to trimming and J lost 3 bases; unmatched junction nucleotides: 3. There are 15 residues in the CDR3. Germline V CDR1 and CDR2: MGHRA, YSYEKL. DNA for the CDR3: TGCGCCAGCAGCCAAGGCTGGACAGGGGACACTGAAGCTTTCTTT. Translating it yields CASSQGWTGDTEAFF.

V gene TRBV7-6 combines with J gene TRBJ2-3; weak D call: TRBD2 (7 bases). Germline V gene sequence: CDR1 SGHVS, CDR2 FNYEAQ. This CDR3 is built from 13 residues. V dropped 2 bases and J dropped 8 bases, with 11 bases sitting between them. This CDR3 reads CASSLPGEGTQYF. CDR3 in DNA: TGTGCCAGCAGCTTACCAGGGGAGGGTACGCAGTATTTT.

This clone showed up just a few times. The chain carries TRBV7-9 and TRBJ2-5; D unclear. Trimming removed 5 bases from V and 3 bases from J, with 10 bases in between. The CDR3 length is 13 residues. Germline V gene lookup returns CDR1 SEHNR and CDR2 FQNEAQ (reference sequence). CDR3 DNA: TGTGCCAGCAGCCCAGGCCTCGAAGAGACCCAGTACTTC. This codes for CASSPGLEETQYF.

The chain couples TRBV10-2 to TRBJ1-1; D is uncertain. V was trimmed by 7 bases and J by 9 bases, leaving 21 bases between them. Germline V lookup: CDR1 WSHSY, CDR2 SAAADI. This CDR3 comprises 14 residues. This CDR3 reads CASTDVTDRSKAFF. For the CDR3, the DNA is TGCGCCAGCACGGATGTTACGGACCGGTCCAAAGCTTTCTTT.

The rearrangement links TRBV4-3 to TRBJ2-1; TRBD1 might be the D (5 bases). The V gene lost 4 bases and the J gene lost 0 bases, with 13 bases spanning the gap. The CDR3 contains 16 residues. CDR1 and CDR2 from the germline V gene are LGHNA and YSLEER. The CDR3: CASSLIRGGSYNEQFF. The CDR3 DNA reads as TGCGCCAGCAGCCTAATAAGGGGTGGCTCCTACAATGAGCAGTTCTTC.

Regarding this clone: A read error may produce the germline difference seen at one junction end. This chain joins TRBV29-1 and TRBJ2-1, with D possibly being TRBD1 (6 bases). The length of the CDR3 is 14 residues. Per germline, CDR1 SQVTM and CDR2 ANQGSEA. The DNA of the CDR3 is TGCAGCGTCGAAGGCAGGGGCCCCTACAATGAGCAGTTCTTC. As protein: CSVEGRGPYNEQFF.

CDR3 sequence: CASSLDGRGPYEQYF. CDR3 DNA: TGTGCCAGCAGCTTAGATGGCAGGGGGCCATACGAGCAGTACTTC. The chain couples TRBV7-2 to TRBJ2-7; 8 positions agree with TRBD1. The V and J ends lost 1 base and 4 bases, in that order; junction bases with no gene match: 6. The CDR3 has 15 amino acids. Germline V gene sequence: CDR1 SGHTA, CDR2 FQGNSA.

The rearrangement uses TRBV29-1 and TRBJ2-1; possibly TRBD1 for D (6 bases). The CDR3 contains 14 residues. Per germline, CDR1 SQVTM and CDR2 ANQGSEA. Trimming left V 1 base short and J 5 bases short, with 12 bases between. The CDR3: CSVEVLGADNEQFF. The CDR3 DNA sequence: TGCAGCGTTGAAGTGCTGGGGGCGGACAATGAGCAGTTCTTC.

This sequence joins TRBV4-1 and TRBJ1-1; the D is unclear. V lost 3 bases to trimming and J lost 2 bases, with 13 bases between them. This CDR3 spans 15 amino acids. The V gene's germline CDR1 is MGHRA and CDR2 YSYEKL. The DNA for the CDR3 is TGCGCCAGCAGCCATCCCCCTGCAGCCAACACTGAAGCTTTCTTT. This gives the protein CASSHPPAANTEAFF.

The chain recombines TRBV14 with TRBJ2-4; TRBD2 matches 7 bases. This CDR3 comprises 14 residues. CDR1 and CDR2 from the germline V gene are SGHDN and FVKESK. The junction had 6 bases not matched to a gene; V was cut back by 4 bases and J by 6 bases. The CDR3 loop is CASSPPGGRNIQYF. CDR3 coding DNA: TGTGCCAGCAGCCCCCCCGGGGGGAGAAACATTCAGTACTTC. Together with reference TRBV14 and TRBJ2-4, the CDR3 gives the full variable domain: EAGVTQFPSHSVIEKGQTVTLRCDPISGHDNLYWYRRVMGKEIKFLLHFVKESKQDESGMPNNRFLAERTGGTYSTLKVQPAELEDSGVYFCASSPPGGRNIQYFGAGTRLSVL.

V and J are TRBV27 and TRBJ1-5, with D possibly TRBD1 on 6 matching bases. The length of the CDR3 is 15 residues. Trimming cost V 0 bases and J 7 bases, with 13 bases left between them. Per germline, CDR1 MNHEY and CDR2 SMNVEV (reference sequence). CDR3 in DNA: TGTGCCAGCAGTTTATCCTCAGGGGCTAGCCAGCCCCAGCATTTT. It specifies CASSLSSGASQPQHF.

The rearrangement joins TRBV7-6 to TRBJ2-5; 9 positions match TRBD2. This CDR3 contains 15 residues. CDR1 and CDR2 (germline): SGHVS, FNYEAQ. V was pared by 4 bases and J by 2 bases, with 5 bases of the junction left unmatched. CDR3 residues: CASSSLAGLQETQYF. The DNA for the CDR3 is TGTGCCAGCAGCTCCCTAGCGGGGTTACAAGAGACCCAGTACTTC.